The 21 T cell receptor beta chains listed next were all sequenced from one sample in a study of cytomegalovirus exposure and HLA in healthy donors. Amplification used 60 Vbeta primers and 13 Jbeta primers. Profiling relied on immunoSEQ multiplex PCR, and the TCRdb table lists in-frame clones only, not all of them. The table includes 150,000 to 200,000 clones, approximately 85% detected once. Sequenced sample: PBMCs. Every receptor here comes from a man aged 18 to 35 in good health and CMV-seropositive.

DNA for the CDR3: TGTGCCAGTGTAACAGGGTTCGATGGCTACACCTTC. This translates into CASVTGFDGYTF. The V call is TRBV2, the J call TRBJ1-2, with D possibly TRBD1 on 6 matching bases. V was pared by 9 bases and J by 6 bases, with 14 bases between. This CDR3 region has 12 residues. Germline lookup yields CDR1 SNHLY and CDR2 FYNNEI. Full variable domain (missing parts from reference TRBV2 and TRBJ1-2): EPEVTQTPSHQVTQMGQEVILRCVPISNHLYFYWYRQILGQKVEFLVSFYNNEISEKSEIFDDQFSVERPDGSNFTLKIRSTKLEDSAMYFCASVTGFDGYTFGSGTRLTVV.

The chain is built from TRBV9 and TRBJ2-1; 7 bases map to TRBD1. The CDR3 has 15 residues. V trimming: 0 bases; J trimming: 3 bases; junction bases outside the gene matches: 3. The germline V gene has CDR1 SGDLS and CDR2 YYNGEE. The CDR3 DNA sequence: TGTGCCAGCAGCGTAGCGGGACAGATCTACAATGAGCAGTTCTTC. It is translated as CASSVAGQIYNEQFF.

This chain uses TRBV12-5 with TRBJ2-7; TRBD1 aligns across 7 bases. The V and J ends lost 2 bases and 6 bases, in that order; junction bases with no gene match: 4. Germline values: CDR1 LGHNT, CDR2 FRNRAP. The CDR3 is 13 amino acids. For the CDR3, the DNA is TGTGCTAGTGGTTTGAACACAGGGGCCGAGCAGTACTTC. Residues: CASGLNTGAEQYF. Filled out from reference TRBV12-5 and TRBJ2-7, the complete variable domain reads DARVTQTPRHKVTEMGQEVTMRCQPILGHNTVFWYRQTMMQGLELLAYFRNRAPLDDSGMPKDRFSAEMPDATLATLKIQPSEPRDSAVYFCASGLNTGAEQYFGPGTRLTVT.

CDR3 loop: CASSGGQGVVNEKLFF. CDR3 in DNA: TGTGCCAGCAGCGGAGGGCAGGGGGTTGTTAATGAAAAACTGTTTTTT. The chain recombines TRBV9 with TRBJ1-4, with 7 nucleotides matching TRBD1. Germline loops: CDR1 SGDLS, CDR2 YYNGEE. The CDR3 sequence is 16 residues long. After removal of 3 bases from V and 4 bases from J, the junction contained 9 bases not matched to a gene.

The V call is TRBV7-8, the J call TRBJ1-4; D remains ambiguous. Trimming shortened V by 4 bases and J by 0 bases, and 9 bases separated the two germline ends. The CDR3 has 15 amino acids. Germline V gene lookup returns CDR1 SGHVS and CDR2 FQNEAQ. The CDR3 nucleotides read TGTGCCAGCAGCTCCGAGGGTACAACTAATGAAAAACTGTTTTTT. It translates to CASSSEGTTNEKLFF.

The J gene is TRBJ2-5, the V gene TRBV6-5; TRBD2 aligns across 8 bases. V lost 2 bases to trimming and J lost 7 bases; unmatched junction nucleotides: 3. The CDR3 has 13 residues. Germline loops: CDR1 MNHEY, CDR2 SVGAGI. The CDR3 sequence is CASSYGLAGTQYF. DNA of the CDR3: TGTGCCAGCAGTTACGGACTAGCTGGGACCCAGTACTTC.

Here the CDR3 DNA reads TGTGCCAGCAGCTTAGAACATCGAAACACAGATACGCAGTATTTT. Encoded protein: CASSLEHRNTDTQYF. The chain uses TRBV11-2 and TRBJ2-3; D uncertain. Trimming pared 0 bases from V and 2 bases from J, leaving 9 bases between. This CDR3 is 15 amino acids long. CDR1 and CDR2 from the germline V gene are SGHAT and FQNNGV.

The rearrangement joins TRBV30 to TRBJ1-5; 8 nucleotides match TRBD1. Germline lookup yields CDR1 GTSNPN and CDR2 SVGIG (reference sequence). This CDR3 region has 15 residues. Losses at the gene ends were 3 bases for V and 4 bases for J; bases not matched to a gene: 8. CDR3 bases: TGTGCCTGGAGCTACGCCGGGACAGGAAATCAGCCCCAGCATTTT. It is translated as CAWSYAGTGNQPQHF.

This clone has just one count. The chain recombines TRBV29-1 with TRBJ2-1; D is unresolved. Per germline, CDR1 SQVTM and CDR2 ANQGSEA. CDR3 size: 13 residues. V was shortened by 3 bases and J by 0 bases, with 6 bases between the two germline ends. The CDR3 DNA sequence: TGCAGCGTTGATCGTAGCTCCTACAATGAGCAGTTCTTC. Translating it yields CSVDRSSYNEQFF.

CDR3 protein: CASSSHQGVDTYEQYF. Here the CDR3 DNA reads TGTGCCAGCAGCTCCCACCAGGGTGTGGACACCTACGAGCAGTACTTC. The J gene is TRBJ2-5, the V gene TRBV5-6; TRBD1 is a possible D gene (5 bases). The J call may be in error: the DNA end matches TRBJ2-7 better. Germline-derived CDR1 and CDR2 are SGHDT and YYEEEE. CDR3 length: 16 amino acids.

V usage is TRBV9 and J usage is TRBJ2-3; 7 bases are shared with TRBD1. Germline assignment: CDR1 SGDLS and CDR2 YYNGEE. The CDR3 spans 16 residues. V was pared by 3 bases and J by 1 base, with 8 bases of the junction left unmatched. CDR3 sequence reads: CASSARQGEGTDTQYF. CDR3 sequence (DNA): TGTGCCAGCAGCGCACGACAGGGAGAGGGCACAGATACGCAGTATTTT.

The rearrangement uses TRBV5-1 and TRBJ2-1; D call uncertain. Between the trimmed V and J ends, which lost 2 bases and 4 bases, there was a span of 4 bases. Germline-derived CDR1 and CDR2 are SGHRS and YFSETQ. The CDR3 contains 12 residues. The CDR3 spells CASSFGYNEQFF. The DNA for the CDR3 is TGCGCCAGCAGCTTCGGTTACAATGAGCAGTTCTTC.

The chain is built from TRBV2 and TRBJ2-1; D might be TRBD1 (5 bases). The V gene's germline CDR1 is SNHLY and CDR2 FYNNEI. The CDR3 runs 13 residues. The germline V and J ends were trimmed by 4 bases and 6 bases, with 10 bases remaining between them. CDR3 DNA sequence: TGTGCCAGCAGTGGCAGGGTGGGCAATGAGCAGTTCTTC. This gives the protein CASSGRVGNEQFF.

Here the CDR3 reads CASSLWRRNMNTEAFF. CDR3 DNA: TGTGCCAGCAGCTTATGGAGACGAAATATGAACACTGAAGCTTTCTTT. The J gene is TRBJ1-1, the V gene TRBV11-2, with unresolved D. The V and J ends lost 2 bases and 0 bases respectively, with 13 bases between them. This CDR3 is 16 amino acids long. The germline V gene encodes CDR1 SGHAT and CDR2 FQNNGV.

The J gene is TRBJ2-3, the V gene TRBV5-6; D is perhaps TRBD2 (6 bases). CDR3 length: 16 residues. The germline gives CDR1 SGHDT, CDR2 YYEEEE. The V gene lost 2 bases and the J gene lost 1 base, with 14 bases spanning the gap. The CDR3 DNA reads as TGTGCCAGCAGCTTTTACGGAGGGACCCGCACAGATACGCAGTATTTT. This codes for CASSFYGGTRTDTQYF.

The chain combines TRBV25-1 with TRBJ1-4; 7 bases are a match to TRBD1. This CDR3 comprises 14 residues. V trimming: 3 bases; J trimming: 8 bases; junction bases outside the gene matches: 6. Looked up from germline, CDR1 is MGHDK and CDR2 is SYGVNS. The chain's CDR3 is CASSDDRVKEKLFF. As DNA, the CDR3 is TGTGCCAGCAGTGATGACAGGGTAAAGGAAAAACTGTTTTTT.

The V call is TRBV21-1, the J call TRBJ2-4; the table calls TRBD1, which could not be checked here. TRBV21-1 has pseudogene status. The CDR3 is made up of 19 amino acids. The CDR3 protein is CASSRDSWIPLLAKNIQYF. The CDR3 DNA follows: TGTGCCAGCAGCCGGGACAGTTGGATTCCCCTACTAGCCAAAAACATTCAGTACTTC.

The gene calls are TRBV5-1 and TRBJ2-7, with 7 bases identical to TRBD1. CDR1 and CDR2 from the germline V gene are SGHRS and YFSETQ. V gave up 0 bases and J gave up 3 bases; unmatched junction bases: 24. The CDR3 runs 21 residues. CDR3 residues: CASSLGQGSHAPWALVYEQYF. CDR3 coding DNA: TGCGCCAGCAGCTTGGGACAGGGATCCCATGCGCCTTGGGCGCTTGTCTACGAGCAGTACTTC.

V usage is TRBV2 and J usage is TRBJ2-7; D unresolved. V was trimmed by 10 bases and J by 3 bases, leaving 19 bases between them. There are 14 residues in the CDR3. Germline V gene lookup returns CDR1 SNHLY and CDR2 FYNNEI. CDR3 sequence reads: CATKSPRNLYEQYF. CDR3 in DNA: TGTGCCACCAAGAGCCCTAGGAACCTCTACGAGCAGTACTTC.

The rearrangement joins TRBV28 to TRBJ1-2; 11 bases line up with TRBD1. With 3 bases clipped from V and 4 bases from J, the junction kept 10 bases outside the gene matches. The germline CDR1 and CDR2 sequences are MDHEN and SYDVKM. The CDR3 has 17 residues. The CDR3, as DNA: TGTGCCAGCAGTTTCCCCGGGACAGGGGGAAAAGCCTATGGCTACACCTTC. Translated, it gives CASSFPGTGGKAYGYTF.

This clone was detected only once. The rearrangement joins TRBV7-8 to TRBJ2-1; D not certain. Germline V gene lookup returns CDR1 SGHVS and CDR2 FQNEAQ. The CDR3 length is 13 residues. V was cut by 2 bases and J by 6 bases, with 8 bases left in between. The CDR3, as DNA: TGTGCCAGCAGCTTAAGGCCGGGCAATGAGCAGTTCTTC. Encoded protein: CASSLRPGNEQFF.